The 19 T cell receptor beta chains presented below share a single source sample, sequenced in a study of T cells after yellow fever vaccination. TCRdb used MiXCR to reprocess the 5' RACE reads, holding one entry per CDR3 protein. The repertoire holds over 250,000 distinct CDR3 sequences, roughly 3.9% seen once, with roughly 24% in the top ten. Material: PBMCs, obtained 5 days after the yellow fever booster vaccination. These receptor sequences come from a man between 18 and 29 years old who received the YFV17D yellow fever vaccine.

The table lists this clonotype with many counts. The chain is built from TRBV7-9 and TRBJ2-3; D perhaps matches TRBD2 (6 bases). The germline CDR1 and CDR2 sequences are SEHNR and FQNEAQ (reference sequence). The CDR3 covers 15 residues. The V end was cut by 4 bases, the J end by 1 base, with 12 bases between. The CDR3 reads CASSSDPGGTDTQYF. CDR3 bases: TGTGCCAGCAGCTCGGATCCGGGGGGCACAGATACGCAGTATTTT.

For the CDR3, the DNA is TGTGCCAGCAGCTTCGGCAGGGCCAGCTTTAATGAGCAGTTCTTC. Protein: CASSFGRASFNEQFF. The chain couples TRBV7-2 to TRBJ2-1, with a tentative D call TRBD1 (5 bases). The V gene lost 3 bases and the J gene lost 7 bases, with 16 bases spanning the gap. The CDR3 totals 15 residues. In germline, CDR1 is SGHTA, CDR2 FQGNSA.

This chain links TRBV28 with TRBJ1-2; 8 bases map to TRBD1. The J segment lost 8 bases and the V segment lost 5 bases, leaving 10 bases of the junction unmatched. Per germline, CDR1 MDHEN and CDR2 SYDVKM. The CDR3 runs to 14 residues. The CDR3 spells CASSRLGQGGGYTF. CDR3 DNA: TGTGCCAGCAGTCGACTAGGACAGGGAGGCGGCTACACCTTC.

The sample holds many counts of this clonotype. The rearrangement joins TRBV6-1 to TRBJ1-1, with D uncertain. Trimming shortened V by 6 bases and J by 6 bases, and 11 bases separated the two germline ends. The CDR3 is 12 amino acids. CDR1 is MNHNS, CDR2 SASEGT, per germline. The chain's CDR3 is CASRVDGSEAFF. The CDR3 DNA sequence: TGTGCCAGCAGGGTAGATGGTTCTGAAGCTTTCTTT.

The J gene is TRBJ1-2, the V gene TRBV29-1; 9 nucleotides align to TRBD1. V was clipped by 5 bases and J by 8 bases; unmatched bases: 6. Germline CDR1 and CDR2: SQVTM and ANQGSEA. This CDR3 is built from 12 residues. The DNA of the CDR3 is TGCAGCGTTAGTACAGGGGGCAAGGGCTACACCTTC. Its translation: CSVSTGGKGYTF.

This clonotype was observed a few times. The J gene is TRBJ2-7, the V gene TRBV7-2; either TRBD1 or TRBD2 may fit D (6 bases each). In germline, CDR1 is SGHTA, CDR2 FQGNSA. V was pared by 5 bases and J by 3 bases, with 20 bases between. The CDR3 spans 16 residues. The chain's CDR3 is CASSPKGGGRFYEQYF. The CDR3 coding sequence is TGTGCCAGCAGCCCGAAGGGGGGAGGAAGATTCTACGAGCAGTACTTC.

The chain recombines TRBV24-1 with TRBJ2-2; 9 nucleotides match TRBD2. From germline, CDR1 is KGHDR and CDR2 SFDVKD. The length of the CDR3 is 16 residues. The V segment lost 3 bases and the J segment 7 bases; nucleotides outside the gene matches: 8. CDR3 loop: CATSDGASGIVGELFF. For the CDR3, the DNA is TGTGCCACCAGTGATGGGGCTAGCGGGATCGTCGGGGAGCTGTTTTTT.

The sample holds a few counts of this clonotype. V usage is TRBV18 and J usage is TRBJ1-6; D unclear. V dropped 3 bases and J dropped 8 bases, with 8 bases sitting between them. The CDR3 runs to 13 residues. Per germline, CDR1 KGHSH and CDR2 LQKENI. The CDR3 DNA is TGTGCCAGCTCACCGGACCCAGATTCACCCCTCCACTTT. Translated, it gives CASSPDPDSPLHF.

This clonotype was recorded many times. The CDR3 loop reads CASSRTGATQYF. CDR3 DNA sequence: TGTGCCAGCAGTAGGACAGGGGCGACCCAGTACTTC. This chain uses TRBV28 with TRBJ2-5, with 9 bases lining up with TRBD1. CDR1 and CDR2 from the germline V gene are MDHEN and SYDVKM. J lost 7 bases, V lost 5 bases, and 2 bases had no gene match. The CDR3 length is 12 residues.

A few counts support this clonotype. This chain connects TRBV11-2 to TRBJ2-5; D possibly corresponds to TRBD2 (6 bases). CDR3 length: 14 residues. V lost 8 bases to trimming and J lost 0 bases, with 13 bases between them. Germline V gene lookup returns CDR1 SGHAT and CDR2 FQNNGV. Here the CDR3 reads CASRPPGDQETQYF. The CDR3 DNA follows: TGTGCCAGCCGTCCTCCGGGGGACCAAGAGACCCAGTACTTC. The whole variable domain, filled in from reference TRBV11-2 and TRBJ2-5, reads EAGVAQSPRYKIIEKRQSVAFWCNPISGHATLYWYQQILGQGPKLLIQFQNNGVVDDSQLPKDRFSAERLKGVDSTLKIQPAKLEDSAVYLCASRPPGDQETQYFGPGTRLLVL.

This clonotype was seen many times. The V call is TRBV24-1, the J call TRBJ2-5; unclear D gene. The CDR3 has 12 residues. The germline gives CDR1 KGHDR, CDR2 SFDVKD. Trimming left V 3 bases short and J 2 bases short, with 3 bases between. CDR3 bases: TGTGCCACCAGTGATATACAAGAGACCCAGTACTTC. Protein product: CATSDIQETQYF.

The rearrangement joins TRBV5-1 to TRBJ2-1; 9 bases are a match to TRBD2. The CDR3 sequence is 13 residues long. Germline V gene data show CDR1 as SGHRS and CDR2 as YFSETQ. V shed 0 bases and J 8 bases; nucleotides not matched to a gene: 0. CDR3 protein: CASSLASGDEQFF. The CDR3 DNA reads as TGCGCCAGCAGCTTGGCTAGCGGGGATGAGCAGTTCTTC.

This clonotype was seen ten or more times. The V gene is TRBV4-1, the J gene TRBJ2-1; D is possibly TRBD1 (6 bases). Trimming cost V 0 bases and J 1 base, with 13 bases left between them. Germline CDR1 is MGHRA and CDR2 is YSYEKL. The CDR3 contains 17 residues. CDR3 loop: CASSQDLLQGSYNEQFF. In DNA, the CDR3 is TGCGCCAGCAGCCAAGATCTTCTGCAGGGGTCCTACAATGAGCAGTTCTTC.

The chain joins TRBV5-1 to TRBJ1-4; 9 bases are a match to TRBD1. Per germline, CDR1 SGHRS and CDR2 YFSETQ. V lost 2 bases and J lost 8; bases outside the gene matches: 16. The CDR3 is 18 amino acids. DNA of the CDR3: TGCGCCAGCAGCTTTGACCGGGACAGGGAAAGACTCGGAGAAAAACTGTTTTTT. This translates into CASSFDRDRERLGEKLFF.

The table lists this clonotype with a few counts. The chain uses TRBV11-2 and TRBJ2-4; D call uncertain. V lost 5 bases to trimming and J lost 11 bases, with 13 bases between them. Germline V lookup: CDR1 SGHAT, CDR2 FQNNGV. The CDR3 runs to 12 residues. CDR3 nucleotide sequence: TGTGCCAGCAGCGTTACGACGGCCGTTCAGTACTTC. This translates into CASSVTTAVQYF.

This clonotype was recorded many times. The rearrangement links TRBV25-1 to TRBJ2-1, with D unresolved. Trimming pared 7 bases from V and 8 bases from J, leaving 6 bases between. The CDR3 sequence is 10 residues long. Germline loops: CDR1 MGHDK, CDR2 SYGVNS. The CDR3 DNA sequence: TGTGCCAGCAAGGCTGATGAGCAGTTCTTC. This sequence encodes CASKADEQFF.

This clonotype was picked up a small number of times. The J gene is TRBJ2-7, the V gene TRBV7-2; tentative D call: TRBD1 (6 bases). The germline V gene encodes CDR1 SGHTA and CDR2 FQGNSA. Trimming shortened V by 5 bases and J by 7 bases, and 15 bases separated the two germline ends. The CDR3 is 13 amino acids. This CDR3 reads CASSPLNRVEQYF. The CDR3 DNA follows: TGTGCCAGCAGCCCTTTGAACAGGGTTGAGCAGTACTTC.

This clonotype has more than one count but fewer than ten. This chain uses TRBV7-9 with TRBJ1-2, with D maybe TRBD1 (6 bases). Germline V gene lookup returns CDR1 SEHNR and CDR2 FQNEAQ (reference sequence). This CDR3 comprises 14 residues. The ends were cut back, 0 bases at V and 8 bases at J, with 13 bases in the middle. The CDR3 here is CASSLASGQKGYTF. The DNA of the CDR3 is TGTGCCAGCAGCTTAGCCTCCGGACAGAAAGGCTACACCTTC.

The sample holds many counts of this clonotype. This chain links TRBV20-1 with TRBJ1-1; D is possibly TRBD1 (5 bases). V was shortened by 0 bases and J by 4 bases, with 18 bases between the two germline ends. The CDR3 spans 16 residues. Germline V gene sequence: CDR1 DFQATT, CDR2 SNEGSKA (reference sequence). This chain's CDR3 is CSARDGGGNWGTEAFF. CDR3 nucleotides: TGCAGTGCTAGAGATGGGGGAGGGAATTGGGGCACTGAAGCTTTCTTT.